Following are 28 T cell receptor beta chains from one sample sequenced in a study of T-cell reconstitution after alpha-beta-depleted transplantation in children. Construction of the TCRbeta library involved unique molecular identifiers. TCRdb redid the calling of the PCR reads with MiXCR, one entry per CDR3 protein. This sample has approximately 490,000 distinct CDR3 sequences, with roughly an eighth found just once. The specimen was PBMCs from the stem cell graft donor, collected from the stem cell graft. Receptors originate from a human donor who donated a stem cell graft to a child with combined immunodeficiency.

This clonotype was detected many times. Here the CDR3 reads CASSILARHTQYF. CDR3 bases: TGTGCCAGCAGTATACTAGCGAGGCATACGCAGTATTTT. The rearrangement links TRBV27 to TRBJ2-3, with 7 nucleotides matching TRBD2. Germline values: CDR1 MNHEY, CDR2 SMNVEV (reference sequence). V shed 5 bases, J shed 7 bases, and the junction held 6 bases outside the gene matches. The CDR3 is 13 residues long.

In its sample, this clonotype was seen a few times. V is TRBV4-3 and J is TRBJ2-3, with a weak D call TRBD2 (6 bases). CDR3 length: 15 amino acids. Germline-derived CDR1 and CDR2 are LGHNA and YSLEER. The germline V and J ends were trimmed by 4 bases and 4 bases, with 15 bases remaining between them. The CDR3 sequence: CASSLSYGGPDTQYF. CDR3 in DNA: TGCGCCAGCAGCCTCTCCTACGGGGGACCAGATACGCAGTATTTT.

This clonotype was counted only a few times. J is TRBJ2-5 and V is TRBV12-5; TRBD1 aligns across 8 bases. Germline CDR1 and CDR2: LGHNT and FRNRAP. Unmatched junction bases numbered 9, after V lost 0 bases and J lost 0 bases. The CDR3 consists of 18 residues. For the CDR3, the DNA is TGTGCTAGTGGTTTGGTACGAGGACAGGGCCTGTACCAAGAGACCCAGTACTTC. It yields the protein CASGLVRGQGLYQETQYF.

The CDR3 DNA reads TGTGCCAGCAGCGCCGAGTCACAGGCGATCTATGGCTACACCTTC. Translating gives CASSAESQAIYGYTF. The chain employs TRBV9 and TRBJ1-2; weak D call: TRBD1 (5 bases). Germline V gene data show CDR1 as SGDLS and CDR2 as YYNGEE. The V gene lost 3 bases and the J gene lost 4 bases, with 16 bases spanning the gap. This CDR3 is 15 amino acids long. Based on the CDR3 plus reference TRBV9 and TRBJ1-2, the full variable domain is DSGVTQTPKHLITATGQRVTLRCSPRSGDLSVYWYQQSLDQGLQFLIQYYNGEERAKGNILERFSAQQFPDLHSELNLSSLELGDSALYFCASSAESQAIYGYTFGSGTRLTVV.

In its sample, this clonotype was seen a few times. The CDR3 DNA is TGTGCCAGCAGTTGGCAGGCAGGGCCTGGAAACACCATATATTTT. This gives the protein CASSWQAGPGNTIYF. The rearrangement joins TRBV3-1 to TRBJ1-3, with D maybe TRBD1 (5 bases). There are 15 residues in the CDR3. Between the trimmed V and J ends, which lost 6 bases and 2 bases, there was a span of 14 bases. Germline V gene data show CDR1 as LGHDT and CDR2 as YNNKEL (reference sequence).

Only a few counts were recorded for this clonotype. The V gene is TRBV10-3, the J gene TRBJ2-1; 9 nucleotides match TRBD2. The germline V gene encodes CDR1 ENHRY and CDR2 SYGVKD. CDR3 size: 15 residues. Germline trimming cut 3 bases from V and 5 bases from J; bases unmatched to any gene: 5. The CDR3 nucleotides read TGTGCCATCAGTGAAGGGCTAGCGGGAAACAATGAGCAGTTCTTC. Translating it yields CAISEGLAGNNEQFF.

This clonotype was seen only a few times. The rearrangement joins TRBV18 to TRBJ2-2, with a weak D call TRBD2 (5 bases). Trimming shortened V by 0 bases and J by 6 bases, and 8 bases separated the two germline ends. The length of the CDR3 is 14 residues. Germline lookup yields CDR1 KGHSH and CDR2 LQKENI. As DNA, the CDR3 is TGTGCCAGCTCACCACCCAAGGACTCCGGGGAGCTGTTTTTT. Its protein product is CASSPPKDSGELFF.

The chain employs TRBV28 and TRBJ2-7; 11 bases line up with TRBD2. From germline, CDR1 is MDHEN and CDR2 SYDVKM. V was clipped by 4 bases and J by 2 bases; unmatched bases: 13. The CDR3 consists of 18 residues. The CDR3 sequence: CASSSRASGRIIPYEQYF. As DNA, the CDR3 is TGTGCCAGCAGTTCCAGGGCTAGCGGGAGGATCATCCCCTACGAGCAGTACTTC.

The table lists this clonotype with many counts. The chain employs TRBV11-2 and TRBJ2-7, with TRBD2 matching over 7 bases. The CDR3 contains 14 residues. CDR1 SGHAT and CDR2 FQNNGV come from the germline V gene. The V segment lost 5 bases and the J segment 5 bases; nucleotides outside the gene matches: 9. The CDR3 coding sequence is TGTGCCAGCAGCCAATCCGGGGAGGGGAACGAGCAGTACTTC. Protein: CASSQSGEGNEQYF.

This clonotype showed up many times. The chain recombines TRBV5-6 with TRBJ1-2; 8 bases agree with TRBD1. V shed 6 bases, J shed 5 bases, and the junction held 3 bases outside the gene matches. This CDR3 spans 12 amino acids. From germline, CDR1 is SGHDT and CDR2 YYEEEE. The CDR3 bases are TGTGCCAGCAACAGACAGGGGTATGGCTACACCTTC. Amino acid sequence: CASNRQGYGYTF. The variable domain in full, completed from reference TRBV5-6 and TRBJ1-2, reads DAGVTQSPTHLIKTRGQQVTLRCSPKSGHDTVSWYQQALGQGPQFIFQYYEEEERQRGNFPDRFSGHQFPNYSSELNVNALLLGDSALYLCASNRQGYGYTFGSGTRLTVV.

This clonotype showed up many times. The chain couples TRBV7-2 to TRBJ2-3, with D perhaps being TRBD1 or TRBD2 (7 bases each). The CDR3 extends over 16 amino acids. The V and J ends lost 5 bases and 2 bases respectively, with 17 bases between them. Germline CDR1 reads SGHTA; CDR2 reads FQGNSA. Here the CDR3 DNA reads TGTGCCAGCAGCACCCAGGGGGGGGCTTTCACAGATACGCAGTATTTT. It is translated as CASSTQGGAFTDTQYF.

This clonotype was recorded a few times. CDR3 DNA: TGTGCCAGCAGTTTATTTTCGGCCTCTGAGCAGTTCTTC. Protein product: CASSLFSASEQFF. The rearrangement joins TRBV27 to TRBJ2-1, with unresolved D. The V end was cut by 1 base, the J end by 9 bases, with 10 bases between. CDR3 length: 13 residues. CDR1 and CDR2 (germline): MNHEY, SMNVEV (reference sequence).

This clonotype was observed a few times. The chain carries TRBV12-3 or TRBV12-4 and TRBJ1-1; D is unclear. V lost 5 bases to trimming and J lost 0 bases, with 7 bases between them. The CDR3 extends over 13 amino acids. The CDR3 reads CASSHRVNTEAFF. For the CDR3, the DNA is TGTGCCAGCAGTCACAGAGTGAACACTGAAGCTTTCTTT.

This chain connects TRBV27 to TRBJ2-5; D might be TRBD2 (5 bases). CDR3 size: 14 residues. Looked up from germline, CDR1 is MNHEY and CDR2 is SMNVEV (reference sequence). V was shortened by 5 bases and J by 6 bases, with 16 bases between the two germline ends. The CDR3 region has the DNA TGTGCCAGCAGTCCCCGGACTGTGGTAAAGACCCAGTACTTC. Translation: CASSPRTVVKTQYF.

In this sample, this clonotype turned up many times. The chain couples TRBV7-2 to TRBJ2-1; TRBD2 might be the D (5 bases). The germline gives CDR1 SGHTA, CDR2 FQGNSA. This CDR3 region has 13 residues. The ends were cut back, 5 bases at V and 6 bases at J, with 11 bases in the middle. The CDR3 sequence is CASSLVGGNEQFF. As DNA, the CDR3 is TGTGCCAGCAGCCTGGTTGGAGGCAATGAGCAGTTCTTC.

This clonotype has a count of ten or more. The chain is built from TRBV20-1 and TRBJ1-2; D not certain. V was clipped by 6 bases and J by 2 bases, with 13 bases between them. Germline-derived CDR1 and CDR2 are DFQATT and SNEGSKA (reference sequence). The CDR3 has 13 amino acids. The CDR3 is CSAKWSGNYGYTF. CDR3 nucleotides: TGCAGTGCCAAATGGAGTGGAAACTATGGCTACACCTTC.

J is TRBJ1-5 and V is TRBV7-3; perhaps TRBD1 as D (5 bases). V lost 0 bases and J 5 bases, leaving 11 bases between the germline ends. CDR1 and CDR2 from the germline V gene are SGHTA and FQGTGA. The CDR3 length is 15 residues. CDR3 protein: CASSLTEQVYQPQHF. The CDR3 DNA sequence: TGTGCCAGCAGCTTAACCGAACAGGTTTATCAGCCCCAGCATTTT.

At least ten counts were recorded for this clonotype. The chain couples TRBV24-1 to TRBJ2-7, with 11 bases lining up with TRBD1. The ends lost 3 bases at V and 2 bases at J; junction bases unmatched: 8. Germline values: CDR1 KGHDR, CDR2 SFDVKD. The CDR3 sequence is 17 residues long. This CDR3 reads CATSDTRTGGPAYEQYF. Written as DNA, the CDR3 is TGTGCCACCAGTGATACTCGGACAGGGGGCCCCGCCTACGAGCAGTACTTC.

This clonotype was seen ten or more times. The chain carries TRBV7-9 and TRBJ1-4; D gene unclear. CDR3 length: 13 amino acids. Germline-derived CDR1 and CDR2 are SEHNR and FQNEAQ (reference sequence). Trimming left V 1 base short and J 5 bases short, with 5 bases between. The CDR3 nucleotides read TGTGCCAGCAGCTTAGGTTTCAATGAAAAACTGTTTTTT. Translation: CASSLGFNEKLFF.

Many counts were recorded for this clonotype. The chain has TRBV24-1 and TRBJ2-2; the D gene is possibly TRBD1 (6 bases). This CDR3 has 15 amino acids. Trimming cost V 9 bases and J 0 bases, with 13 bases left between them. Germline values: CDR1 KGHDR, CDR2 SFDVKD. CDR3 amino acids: CATRDRTANTGELFF. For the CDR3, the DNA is TGTGCCACCCGAGACAGGACCGCGAACACCGGGGAGCTGTTTTTT.

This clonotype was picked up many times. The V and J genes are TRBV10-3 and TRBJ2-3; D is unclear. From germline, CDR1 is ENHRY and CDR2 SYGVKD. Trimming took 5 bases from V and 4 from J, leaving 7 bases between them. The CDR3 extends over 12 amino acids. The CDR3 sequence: CAISSTADTQYF. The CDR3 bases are TGTGCCATCAGTTCGACCGCAGATACGCAGTATTTT.

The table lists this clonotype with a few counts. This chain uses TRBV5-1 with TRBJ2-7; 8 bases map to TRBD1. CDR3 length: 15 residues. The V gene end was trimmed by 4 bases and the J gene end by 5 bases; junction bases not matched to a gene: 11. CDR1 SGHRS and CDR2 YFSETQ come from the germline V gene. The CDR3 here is CASSPPGQGRDEQYF. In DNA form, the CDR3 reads TGCGCCAGCAGCCCCCCCGGACAGGGACGCGACGAGCAGTACTTC. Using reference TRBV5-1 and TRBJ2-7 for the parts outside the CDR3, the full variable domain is KAGVTQTPRYLIKTRGQQVTLSCSPISGHRSVSWYQQTPGQGLQFLFEYFSETQRNKGNFPGRFSGRQFSNSRSEMNVSTLELGDSALYLCASSPPGQGRDEQYFGPGTRLTVT.

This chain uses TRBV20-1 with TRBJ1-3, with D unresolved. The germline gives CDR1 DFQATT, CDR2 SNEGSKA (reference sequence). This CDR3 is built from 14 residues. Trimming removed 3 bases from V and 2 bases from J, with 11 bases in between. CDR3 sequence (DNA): TGCAGTGCTAGGGGCCATATCACTGGAAACACCATATATTTT. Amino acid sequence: CSARGHITGNTIYF.

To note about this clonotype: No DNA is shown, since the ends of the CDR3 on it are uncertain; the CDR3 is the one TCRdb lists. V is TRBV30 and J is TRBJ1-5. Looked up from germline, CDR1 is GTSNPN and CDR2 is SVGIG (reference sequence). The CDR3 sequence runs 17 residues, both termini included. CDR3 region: CAWSVRRASLTHQPQHF.

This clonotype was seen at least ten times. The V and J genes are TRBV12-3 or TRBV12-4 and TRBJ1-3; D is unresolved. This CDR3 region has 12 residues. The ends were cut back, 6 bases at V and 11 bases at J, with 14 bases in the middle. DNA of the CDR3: TGTGCCAGCAGCCCCCGGTTCGGGGCCATATATTTT. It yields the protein CASSPRFGAIYF.

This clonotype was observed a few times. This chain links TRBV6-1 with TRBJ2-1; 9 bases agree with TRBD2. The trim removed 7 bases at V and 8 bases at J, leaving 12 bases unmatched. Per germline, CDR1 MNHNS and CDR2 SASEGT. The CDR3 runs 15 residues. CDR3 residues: CASIPPSGGWDEQFF. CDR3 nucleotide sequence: TGTGCCAGCATCCCCCCCAGCGGGGGGTGGGATGAGCAGTTCTTC.

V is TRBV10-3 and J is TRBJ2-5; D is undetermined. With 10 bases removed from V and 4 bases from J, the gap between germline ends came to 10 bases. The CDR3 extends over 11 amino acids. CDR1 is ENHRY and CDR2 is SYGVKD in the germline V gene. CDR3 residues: CATRWGETQYF. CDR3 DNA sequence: TGTGCCACTAGATGGGGAGAGACCCAGTACTTC.

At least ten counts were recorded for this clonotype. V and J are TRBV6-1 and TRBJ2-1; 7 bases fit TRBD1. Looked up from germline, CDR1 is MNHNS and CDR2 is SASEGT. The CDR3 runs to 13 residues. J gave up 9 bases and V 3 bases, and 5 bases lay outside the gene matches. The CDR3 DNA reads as TGTGCCAGCAGTGACGAGGGGGCCGGTGAGCAGTTCTTC. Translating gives CASSDEGAGEQFF.